The T cell receptor (beta chain) under discussion was sequenced for a study of T cells in Graves' hyperthyroidism and ophthalmopathy (dated 2019 in TCRdb). At the level of the whole study: Peripheral blood samples were taken at initial diagnosis, before any treatment was given. TCR V-J signatures able to tell the groups apart were searched for in a discovery cohort of 95 to 100 patients, of whom roughly 42 had Graves' ophthalmopathy and around 58 had stable Graves' hyperthyroidism. Prospective prediction of ophthalmopathy was tested in an independent validation cohort of 18 to 20 hyperthyroidism patients and approximately 17 patients who later progressed to ophthalmopathy. For training and testing, the 100 patients in the discovery cohort were randomly divided in a 7:3 ratio. In several Graves' hyperthyroidism patients, the study also compared T-cell repertoires from thyroid tissue with T-cell repertoires from blood. Once sampling was done, hyperthyroidism patients were given methimazole at a starting dose of 30 mg daily, whereas ophthalmopathy patients were given high-dose intravenous methylprednisolone. According to the paper, TCR Vbeta CDR3 sequencing was carried out on around 140 peripheral blood samples, which came from about 45 ophthalmopathy, under 80 hyperthyroidism and some 17 progressor patients. Here is what the overall study found, with its caveats: During validation, the model predicted progression to ophthalmopathy a median of about 6.5 months ahead of onset, with more than 60% sensitivity and about 72% specificity. Most expanded thyroid clonotypes (frequency above 0.001) were also detected in blood, a finding suggesting that blood repertoires may reflect thyroid immune responses. A model built on a 13 V-J signature distinguished ophthalmopathy from stable hyperthyroidism, reaching about 88% sensitivity and under 84% specificity in cross-validation and 80%/75% in testing. No statistical method was used to set the sample size in advance, and investigators knew the group allocation.

This clonotype appeared many times. Its antigen has not been determined. Per-base qualities were not stored, and no clone one base away is much larger. Ophthalmopathy patients had moderately to severely active disease, Clinical Activity Score of at least 3, NOSPECS grade of at least 4, and duration under 3 months. Any patient with an uncontrolled infection, another autoimmune disease, pregnancy or lactation was excluded. Diagnoses relied on clinical symptoms, serum thyroxine and TRAb, thyroid ultrasound and orbital computed tomography. PBMCs were isolated from about 9.1 ml of fresh peripheral blood by Ficoll-Paque density gradient centrifugation. Total RNA was extracted using Trizol reagent, and RNA quality was assessed on an Agilent 2100 Bioanalyzer. The TCR beta CDR3 regions were amplified from the RNA transcripts. For the first round of RT-PCR on the TCR CDR3, the HTBI primer set was used together with the Qiagen OneStep RT-PCR kit. Libraries were constructed in a second round of multiplex PCR, after which size selection and purification were carried out. Sequencing of the libraries was done on an Illumina HiSeq2000 using paired-end 100 bp reads. Concerning the study's data processing: Raw data were processed with SOAPnuke, discarding reads with adapters, uncalled bases, mean Phred below 15, or no exact constant-primer or identifier match. High-quality paired reads were merged with COPE v1.2.5, and unique nucleotide sequences were defined as clonotypes. MiTCR v1.1 was used to align the clonotypes against IMGT TRBV, TRBD and TRBJ reference segments. Analysis was restricted to V-J combinations with a frequency above 0.0001, which covered about 99% of repertoires. A TCS score was defined as the ratio of F50 (clonal expansion) to E x V (chaos), with BLOSUM62-based TCRdist applied between CDR3 peptides within each V-J. Welch's t-statistics and random forest reduced roughly 530 V-J features to about 12, which were used in a naive Bayes classifier (R e1071). In TCRdb, the public reads were trimmed at Q25 with fastp and aligned with MiXCR, with productive beta chains retained. A single entry per CDR3 protein holds the most common genes and DNA from its merged rows. The V and J calls come from TCRdb's annotation, not from the publication. This sample has about 610,000 distinct CDR3 sequences in its table, and about 16% of those were observed once. The biggest ten clones account for around 3.5% of the sample.

Measured from the cysteine to the phenylalanine, the CDR3 is 14 residues long. The read is trimmed to its CDR3 DNA, 42 bases read in frame from base 1. V lost 6 bases and J lost 0 bases; the stretch between them is 11 bases long. The TCR originated in a middle-aged woman with Graves' ophthalmopathy. Recombination joined TRBV12-3 or TRBV12-4 with TRBJ1-1, with no D gene named confidently. The sequencing sample was made of blood. CDR3 reads: CASRENPVNTEAFF. In nucleotide form, the sequence is TGTGCCAGCAGGGAGAATCCCGTGAACACTGAAGCTTTCTTT.